The 8 T cell receptor beta chains listed next were all sequenced from one sample in a study of radiation and T cells in renal cell carcinoma. Data came from immunoSEQ multiplex PCR; TCRdb stores just in-frame clones and leaves some out. The sample has about 77,000 clones; less than 90% are singletons. Time point noted: blood 4 weeks post-SBRT, at nephrectomy. This sample's treatment: 15 Gy SBRT to primary tumor, nephrectomy 4 weeks later. Source: blood, taken from a patient whose treatment included radiotherapy and nephrectomy. These receptors all stem from a woman aged 55-69 years with renal cell carcinoma.

The table lists this clone with a count of one. The V gene is TRBV14, the J gene TRBJ1-6; D unresolved. Germline assignment: CDR1 SGHDN and CDR2 FVKESK. Trimming removed 4 bases from V and 9 bases from J, with 19 bases in between. This CDR3 has 16 residues. The CDR3 DNA reads TGTGCCAGCAGCCCCCGGACTGTTACAAGCGGTTCACCCCTCCACTTT. Encoded protein: CASSPRTVTSGSPLHF. The full variable domain, rest sourced from reference TRBV14 and TRBJ1-6, is EAGVTQFPSHSVIEKGQTVTLRCDPISGHDNLYWYRRVMGKEIKFLLHFVKESKQDESGMPNNRFLAERTGGTYSTLKVQPAELEDSGVYFCASSPRTVTSGSPLHFGNGTRLTVT.

The chain is built from TRBV11-2 and TRBJ1-4, with 8 positions matching TRBD1. Germline V gene data show CDR1 as SGHAT and CDR2 as FQNNGV. The junction had 12 bases not matched to a gene; V was cut back by 4 bases and J by 8 bases. This CDR3 comprises 16 residues. The CDR3 nucleotides are TGTGCCAGCAGCTCAGAGCTCCAGGGGGCGCGGGAAAAACTGTTTTTT. Amino acids: CASSSELQGAREKLFF. The entire variable domain, with the rest obtained from reference TRBV11-2 and TRBJ1-4, is as follows: EAGVAQSPRYKIIEKRQSVAFWCNPISGHATLYWYQQILGQGPKLLIQFQNNGVVDDSQLPKDRFSAERLKGVDSTLKIQPAKLEDSAVYLCASSSELQGAREKLFFGSGTQLSVL.

The chain uses TRBV15 and TRBJ2-7; 8 positions agree with TRBD1. Germline CDR1 is LNHNV and CDR2 is YYDKDF (reference sequence). V was pared by 5 bases and J by 4 bases, with 10 bases of the junction left unmatched. The CDR3 sequence is 15 residues long. DNA of the CDR3: TGTGCCACCAGCCCAGACGGGACAGGAAAATACGAGCAGTACTTC. As protein: CATSPDGTGKYEQYF.

The chain uses TRBV4-1 and TRBJ2-5; 12 bases align to TRBD2. This CDR3 is built from 17 residues. The junction had 8 bases not matched to a gene; V was cut back by 3 bases and J by 3 bases. CDR1 is MGHRA and CDR2 is YSYEKL in the germline V gene. This CDR3 reads CASSQRWRLAGEETQYF. The CDR3 DNA reads as TGCGCCAGCAGCCAGAGGTGGAGACTAGCGGGGGAAGAGACCCAGTACTTC.

Here the CDR3 reads CASTLDWDNEQFF. The DNA for the CDR3 is TGTGCCAGCACCCTGGACTGGGACAATGAGCAGTTCTTC. The V gene is TRBV6-1, the J gene TRBJ2-1; a weak D match, TRBD2 (5 bases). The length of the CDR3 is 13 residues. The V gene's germline CDR1 is MNHNS and CDR2 SASEGT. V lost 7 bases, J lost 5 bases, and 12 bases lay in between.

The V gene is TRBV28, the J gene TRBJ1-2; TRBD1 matches at 7 bases. V was pared by 2 bases and J by 3 bases, with 0 bases of the junction left unmatched. CDR1 and CDR2 from the germline V gene are MDHEN and SYDVKM. The CDR3 is made up of 13 amino acids. The CDR3 bases are TGTGCCAGCAGTTTAGACAGGGACTATGGCTACACCTTC. Translation gives CASSLDRDYGYTF.

The rearrangement uses TRBV29-1 and TRBJ1-2; tentatively, D is TRBD1 (6 bases). This CDR3 comprises 12 residues. V was clipped by 2 bases and J by 4 bases, with 8 bases between them. Germline loops: CDR1 SQVTM, CDR2 ANQGSEA. CDR3 nucleotide sequence: TGCAGCGTTGAACAAGGGGGCTATGGCTACACCTTC. Its protein is CSVEQGGYGYTF.

The chain employs TRBV20-1 and TRBJ2-7, with D perhaps matching TRBD2 (5 bases). The CDR3 contains 11 residues. Germline lookup yields CDR1 DFQATT and CDR2 SNEGSKA (reference sequence). In DNA, the CDR3 is TGCGGAGCGGAGAGCTCCTACGAGCAGTACTTC. As protein: CGAESSYEQYF.